The 3 T cell receptor beta chains listed next were all sequenced from one sample in a study of blood T cell repertoires in COVID-19. Sequencing was performed with immunoSEQ multiplex PCR; in TCRdb, only in-frame clones are kept and a portion is missing. The table shows about 120,000 clones, with 75% to 85% occurring only once. The sample comprised peripheral blood. All receptors come from a human donor in a cohort sampled during active COVID-19.

Here the CDR3 DNA reads TGTGCCAGCAGCTTTAACAGGCCGACGGATTCACCCCTCCACTTT. Its translation: CASSFNRPTDSPLHF. The chain is built from TRBV7-2 and TRBJ1-6, with D possibly matching TRBD1 (5 bases). The germline CDR1 and CDR2 sequences are SGHTA and FQGNSA. This CDR3 comprises 15 residues. The V end lost 3 bases, the J end lost 8 bases, and 14 bases lay between the germline ends.

The chain combines TRBV7-9 with TRBJ2-7; 12 bases align to TRBD2. V gave up 1 base and J gave up 4 bases; unmatched junction bases: 5. Germline V gives CDR1 SEHNR, CDR2 FQNEAQ (reference sequence). The CDR3 length is 16 residues. Here the CDR3 DNA reads TGTGCCAGCAGCTTAGGCCTAGCGGGAGGGGGTTACGAGCAGTACTTC. Its protein is CASSLGLAGGGYEQYF.

The gene calls are TRBV18 and TRBJ1-5; 10 bases map to TRBD1. Germline CDR1 is KGHSH and CDR2 is LQKENI. This CDR3 is 15 amino acids long. With 2 bases clipped from V and 6 bases from J, the junction kept 4 bases outside the gene matches. The CDR3 protein is CASSPGQGGIQPQHF. CDR3 in DNA: TGTGCCAGCTCACCAGGACAGGGGGGGATTCAGCCCCAGCATTTT.